This TCR beta chain was found in a study of human T cells and chemical hapten exposure. General study points: Significantly more large CDR3 similarity clusters were formed by expanded TCRs than by controls. TCRs exceeding a frequency of 1 in 1000 stayed unchanged under DPC sensitization.

Sample time point: patch test 2, 6 weeks after DPC sensitization. Documented treatment: therapeutic diphenylcyclopropenone sensitization with weekly scalp DPC. In every case, blood was obtained before the patch test was applied. Alopecia patients, 18 to 70 years old and DPC-suitable, served as donors. This clonotype was counted only a few times. Antigen unknown. TCRdb processed the RACE reads anew with MiXCR; each CDR3 protein has one entry. The data contain roughly 150,000 distinct CDR3 sequences, over 9.5% of them seen just once; the ten biggest clones take up 1.2% to 1.5%. This receptor was taken from a woman aged 50 to 60 with alopecia areata. Some clones in this sample may be carry-over from other donors' samples. The sequences come from whole blood, collected in connection with sensitization to the hapten diphenylcyclopropenone (DPC).

The CDR3 DNA sequence: TGCAGTGCTACCGGGACAGGGGGTAACTATGGCTACACCTTC. Translating gives CSATGTGGNYGYTF. The chain combines TRBV20-1 with TRBJ1-2; 11 bases fit TRBD1. CDR3 size: 14 residues. The junction had 2 bases not matched to a gene; V was cut back by 4 bases and J by 1 base. Germline V gives CDR1 DFQATT, CDR2 SNEGSKA (reference sequence).